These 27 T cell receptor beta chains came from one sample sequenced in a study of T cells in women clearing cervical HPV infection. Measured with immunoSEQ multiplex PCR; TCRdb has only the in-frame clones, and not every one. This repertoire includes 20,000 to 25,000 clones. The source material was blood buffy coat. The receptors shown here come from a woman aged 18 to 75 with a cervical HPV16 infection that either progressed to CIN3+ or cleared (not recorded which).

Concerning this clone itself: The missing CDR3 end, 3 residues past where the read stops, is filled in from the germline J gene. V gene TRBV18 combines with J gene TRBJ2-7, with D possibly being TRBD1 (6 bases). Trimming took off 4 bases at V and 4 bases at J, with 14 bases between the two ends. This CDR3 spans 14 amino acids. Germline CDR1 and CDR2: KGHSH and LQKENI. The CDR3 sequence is CASSLQQGTYEQYF. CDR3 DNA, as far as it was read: TGTGCCAGCTCACTTCAACAGGGAACTTACGAG.

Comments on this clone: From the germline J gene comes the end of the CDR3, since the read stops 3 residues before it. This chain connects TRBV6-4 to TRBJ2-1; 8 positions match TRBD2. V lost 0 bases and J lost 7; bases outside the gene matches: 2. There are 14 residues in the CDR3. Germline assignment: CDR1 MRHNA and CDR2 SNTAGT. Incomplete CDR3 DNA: TGTGCCAGCAGTGACTCTAGCGGGGTAAATGAG. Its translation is CASSDSSGVNE. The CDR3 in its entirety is CASSDSSGVNEQFF.

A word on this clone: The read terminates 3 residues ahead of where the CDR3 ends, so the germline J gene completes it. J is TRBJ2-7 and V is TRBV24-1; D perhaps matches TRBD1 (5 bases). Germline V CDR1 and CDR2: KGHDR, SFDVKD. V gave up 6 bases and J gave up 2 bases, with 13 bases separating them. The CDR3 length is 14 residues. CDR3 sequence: CATSKGSSPYEQYF. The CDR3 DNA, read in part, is TGTGCCACCAGTAAGGGGTCATCACCCTACGAG.

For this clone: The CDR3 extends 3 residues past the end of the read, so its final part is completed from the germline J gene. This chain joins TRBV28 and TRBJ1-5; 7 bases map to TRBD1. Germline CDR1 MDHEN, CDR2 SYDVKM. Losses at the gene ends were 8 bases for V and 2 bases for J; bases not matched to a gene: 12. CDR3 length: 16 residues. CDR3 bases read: TGTGCCAGCTCCCTGGGGGCAGGGGGAGGCAATCAGCCC. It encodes CASSLGAGGGNQP. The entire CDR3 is CASSLGAGGGNQPQHF.

The CDR3 spells CASSEGAGADTQYF. CDR3 bases read: TGTGCCAGCAGTGAAGGGGCGGGGGCAGATACG. The chain is built from TRBV6-1 and TRBJ2-3; TRBD2 matches at 7 bases. The read ends 3 residues early relative to the CDR3; the germline J gene fills the gap. This CDR3 is 14 amino acids long. V lost 1 base and J lost 4; bases outside the gene matches: 2. From germline, CDR1 is MNHNS and CDR2 SASEGT.

CDR3 amino acids: CASSPQGRGEKLFF. The sequenced CDR3 bases are TGTGCCAGCTCACCACAGGGGAGAGGCGAAAAA. The gene calls are TRBV18 and TRBJ1-4, with D possibly TRBD1 on 5 matching bases. The read terminates 3 residues before the CDR3 end, so the remaining end is supplied by the germline J gene. V was clipped by 1 base and J by 8 bases, with 11 bases between them. CDR3 size: 14 residues. From germline, CDR1 is KGHSH and CDR2 LQKENI. The whole variable domain, filled in from reference TRBV18 and TRBJ1-4, reads NAGVMQNPRHLVRRRGQEARLRCSPMKGHSHVYWYRQLPEEGLKFMVYLQKENIIDESGMPKERFSAEFPKEGPSILRIQQVVRGDSAAYFCASSPQGRGEKLFFGSGTQLSVL.

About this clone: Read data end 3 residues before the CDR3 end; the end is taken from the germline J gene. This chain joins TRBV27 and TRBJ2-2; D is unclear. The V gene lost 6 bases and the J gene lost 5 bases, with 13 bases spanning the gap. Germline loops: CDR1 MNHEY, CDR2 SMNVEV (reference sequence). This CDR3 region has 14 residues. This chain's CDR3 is CASRPGFETGELFF. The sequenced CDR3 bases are TGTGCCAGCAGACCCGGGTTTGAAACCGGGGAG.

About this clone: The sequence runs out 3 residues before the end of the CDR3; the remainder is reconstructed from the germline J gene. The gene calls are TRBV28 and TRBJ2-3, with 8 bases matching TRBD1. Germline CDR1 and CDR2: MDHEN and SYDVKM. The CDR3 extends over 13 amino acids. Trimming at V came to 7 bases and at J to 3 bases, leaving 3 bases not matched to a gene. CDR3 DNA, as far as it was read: TGTGCCAGCACGGACAGGGCGACAGATACG. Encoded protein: CASTDRATDT. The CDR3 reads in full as CASTDRATDTQYF.

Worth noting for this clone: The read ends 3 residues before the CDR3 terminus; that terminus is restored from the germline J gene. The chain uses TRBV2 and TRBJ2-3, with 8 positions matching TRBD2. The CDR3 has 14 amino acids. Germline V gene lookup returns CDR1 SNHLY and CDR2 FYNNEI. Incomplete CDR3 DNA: TGTGCCAGCAGTGAAGGTTTAGCGGGATTTGCG. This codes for CASSEGLAGFA. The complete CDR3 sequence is CASSEGLAGFAQYF.

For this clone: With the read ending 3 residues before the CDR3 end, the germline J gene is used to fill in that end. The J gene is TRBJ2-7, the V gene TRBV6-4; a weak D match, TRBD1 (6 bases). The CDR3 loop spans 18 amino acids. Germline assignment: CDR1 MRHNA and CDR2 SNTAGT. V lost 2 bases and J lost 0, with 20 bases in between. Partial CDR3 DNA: TGTGCCAGCAGTGACACAGGGTTATCATCCAGGAGCTCCTACGAG. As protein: CASSDTGLSSRSSYE. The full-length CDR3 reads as CASSDTGLSSRSSYEQYF.

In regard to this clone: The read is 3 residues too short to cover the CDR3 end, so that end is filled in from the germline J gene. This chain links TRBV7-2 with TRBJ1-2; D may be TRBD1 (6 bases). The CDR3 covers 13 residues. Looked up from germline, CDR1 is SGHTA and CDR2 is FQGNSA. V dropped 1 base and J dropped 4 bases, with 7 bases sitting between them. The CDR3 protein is CASSLEGGYGYTF. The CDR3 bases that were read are TGTGCCAGCAGCTTAGAAGGGGGCTATGGC.

The CDR3 loop reads CSGEGLAGEDEQFF. Partial CDR3 DNA: TGCAGCGGGGAAGGACTAGCGGGAGAAGATGAG. The rearrangement joins TRBV29-1 to TRBJ2-1, with 13 bases aligning to TRBD2. Read coverage stops 3 residues before the CDR3 terminus; the germline J gene supplies the remainder. The CDR3 consists of 14 residues. Germline V CDR1 and CDR2: SQVTM, ANQGSEA. With 7 bases clipped from V and 8 bases from J, the junction kept 8 bases outside the gene matches.

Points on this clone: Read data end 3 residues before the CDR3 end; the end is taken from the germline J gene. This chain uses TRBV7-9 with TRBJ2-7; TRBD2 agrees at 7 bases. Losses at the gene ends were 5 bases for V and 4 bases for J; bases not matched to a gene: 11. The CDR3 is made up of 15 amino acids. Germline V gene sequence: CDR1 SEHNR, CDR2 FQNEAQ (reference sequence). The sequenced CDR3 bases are TGTGCCAGCAGCCTGTCGATCCTAGCGGTATACGAG. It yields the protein CASSLSILAVYE. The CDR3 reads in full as CASSLSILAVYEQYF.

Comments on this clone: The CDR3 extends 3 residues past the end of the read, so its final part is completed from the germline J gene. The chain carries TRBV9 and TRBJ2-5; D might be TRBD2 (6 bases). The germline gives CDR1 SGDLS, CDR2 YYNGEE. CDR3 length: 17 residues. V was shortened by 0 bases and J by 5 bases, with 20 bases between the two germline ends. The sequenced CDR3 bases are TGTGCCAGCAGCGTAGGGAAACTAGCAGTAGGCATGGAGACC. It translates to CASSVGKLAVGMET. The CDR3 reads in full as CASSVGKLAVGMETQYF.

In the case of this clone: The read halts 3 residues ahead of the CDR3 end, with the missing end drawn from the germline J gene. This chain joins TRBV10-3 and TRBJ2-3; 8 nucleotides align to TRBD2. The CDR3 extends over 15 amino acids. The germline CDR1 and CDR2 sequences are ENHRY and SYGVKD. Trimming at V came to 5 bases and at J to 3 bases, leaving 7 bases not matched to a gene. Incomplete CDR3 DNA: TGTGCCATCAGTTCCAGTAGCGGGGTAACAGATACG. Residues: CAISSSSGVTDT. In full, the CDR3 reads CAISSSSGVTDTQYF.

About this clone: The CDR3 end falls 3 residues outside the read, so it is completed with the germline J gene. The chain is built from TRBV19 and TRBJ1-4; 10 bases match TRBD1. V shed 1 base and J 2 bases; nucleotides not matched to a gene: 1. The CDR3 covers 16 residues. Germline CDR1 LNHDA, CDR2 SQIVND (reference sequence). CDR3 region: CASSIGGQGTNEKLFF. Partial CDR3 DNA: TGTGCCAGTAGTATAGGGGGACAGGGGACTAATGAAAAA.

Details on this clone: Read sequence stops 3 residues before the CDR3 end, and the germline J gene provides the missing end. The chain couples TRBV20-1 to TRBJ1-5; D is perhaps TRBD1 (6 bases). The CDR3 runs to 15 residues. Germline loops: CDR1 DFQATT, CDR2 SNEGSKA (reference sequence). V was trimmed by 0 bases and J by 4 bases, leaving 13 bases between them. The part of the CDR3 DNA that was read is TGCAGTGCTAGAGATTGGGGGCAGGGGAATCAGCCC. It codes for CSARDWGQGNQP. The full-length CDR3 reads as CSARDWGQGNQPQHF.

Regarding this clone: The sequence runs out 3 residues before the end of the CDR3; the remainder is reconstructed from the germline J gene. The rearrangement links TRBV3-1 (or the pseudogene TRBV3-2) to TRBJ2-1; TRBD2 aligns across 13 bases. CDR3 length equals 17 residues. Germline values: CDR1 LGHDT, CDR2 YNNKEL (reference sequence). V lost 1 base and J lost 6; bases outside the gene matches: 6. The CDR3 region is CASSQVEGLAGTNEQFF. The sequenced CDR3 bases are TGTGCCAGCAGCCAAGTTGAGGGACTAGCGGGAACCAATGAG.

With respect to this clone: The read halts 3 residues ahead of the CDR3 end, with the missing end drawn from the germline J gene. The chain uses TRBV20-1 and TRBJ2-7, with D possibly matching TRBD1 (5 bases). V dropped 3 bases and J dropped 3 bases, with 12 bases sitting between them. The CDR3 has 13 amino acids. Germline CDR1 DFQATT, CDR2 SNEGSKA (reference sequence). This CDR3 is CSARAGMDYEQYF. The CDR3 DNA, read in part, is TGCAGTGCTAGGGCAGGGATGGACTACGAG.

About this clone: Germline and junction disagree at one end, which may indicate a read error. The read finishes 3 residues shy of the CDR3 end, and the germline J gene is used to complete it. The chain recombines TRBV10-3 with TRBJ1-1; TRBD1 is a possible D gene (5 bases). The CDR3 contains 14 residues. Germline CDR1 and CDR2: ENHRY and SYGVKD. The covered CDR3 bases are TGTGCCGTCAGTGAATTCCAGGGAAGGACTGAA. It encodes CAVSEFQGRTE. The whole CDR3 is CAVSEFQGRTEAFF.

The CDR3 sequence: CASSTHKLGQGGSQPQHF. The sequenced part of the CDR3 DNA is TGTGCCAGCAGCACACACAAACTGGGACAGGGAGGGAGTCAGCCC. V gene TRBV7-8 combines with J gene TRBJ1-5, with 9 bases matching TRBD1. The read is 3 residues too short to cover the CDR3 end, so that end is filled in from the germline J gene. Germline loops: CDR1 SGHVS, CDR2 FQNEAQ. The CDR3 runs to 18 residues. The J segment lost 6 bases and the V segment lost 5 bases, leaving 17 bases of the junction unmatched.

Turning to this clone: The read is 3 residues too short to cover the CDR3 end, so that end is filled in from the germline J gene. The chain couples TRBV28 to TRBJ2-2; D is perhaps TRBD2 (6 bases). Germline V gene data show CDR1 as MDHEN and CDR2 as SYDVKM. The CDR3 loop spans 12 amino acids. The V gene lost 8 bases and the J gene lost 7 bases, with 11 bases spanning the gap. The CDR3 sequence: CASAEGLGELFF. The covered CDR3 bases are TGTGCCAGCGCGGAGGGACTCGGGGAG. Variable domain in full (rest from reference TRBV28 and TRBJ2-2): DVKVTQSSRYLVKRTGEKVFLECVQDMDHENMFWYRQDPGLGLRLIYFSYDVKMKEKGDIPEGYSVSREKKERFSLILESASTNQTSMYLCASAEGLGELFFGEGSRLTVL.

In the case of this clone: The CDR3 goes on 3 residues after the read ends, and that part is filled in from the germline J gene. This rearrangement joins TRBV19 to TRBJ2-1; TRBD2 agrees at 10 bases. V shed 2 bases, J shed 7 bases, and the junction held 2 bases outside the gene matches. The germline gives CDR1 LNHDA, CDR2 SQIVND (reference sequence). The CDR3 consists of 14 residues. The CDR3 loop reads CASSISSGRNEQFF. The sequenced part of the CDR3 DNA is TGTGCCAGTAGTATATCTAGCGGGAGAAATGAG.

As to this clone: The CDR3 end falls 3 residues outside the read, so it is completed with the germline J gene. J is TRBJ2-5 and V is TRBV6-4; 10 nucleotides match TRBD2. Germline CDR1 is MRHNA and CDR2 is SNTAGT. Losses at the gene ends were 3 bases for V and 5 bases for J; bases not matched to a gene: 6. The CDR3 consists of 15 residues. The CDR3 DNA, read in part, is TGTGCCAGCAGTGAACTAGCGGGAAATCTGGAGACC. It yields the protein CASSELAGNLET. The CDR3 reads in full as CASSELAGNLETQYF.

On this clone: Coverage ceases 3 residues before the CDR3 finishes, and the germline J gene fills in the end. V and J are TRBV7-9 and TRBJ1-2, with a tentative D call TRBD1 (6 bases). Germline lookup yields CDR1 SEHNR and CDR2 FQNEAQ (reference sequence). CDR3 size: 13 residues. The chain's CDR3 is CASSPPGHPNYTF. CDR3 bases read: TGTGCCAGCAGCCCACCGGGACACCCAAAC.

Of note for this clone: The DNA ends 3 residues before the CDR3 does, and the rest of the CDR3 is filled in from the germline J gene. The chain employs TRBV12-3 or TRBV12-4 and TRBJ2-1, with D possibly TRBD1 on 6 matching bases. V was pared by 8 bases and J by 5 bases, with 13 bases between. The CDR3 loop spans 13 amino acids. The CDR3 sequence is CASCSRGNNEQFF. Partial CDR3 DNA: TGTGCCAGCTGTAGCAGGGGAAACAATGAG.

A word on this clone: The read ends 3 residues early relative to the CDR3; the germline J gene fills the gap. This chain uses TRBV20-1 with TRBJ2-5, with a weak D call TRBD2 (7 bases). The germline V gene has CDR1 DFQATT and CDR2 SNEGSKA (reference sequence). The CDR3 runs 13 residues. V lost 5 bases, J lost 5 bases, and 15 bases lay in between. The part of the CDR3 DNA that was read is TGCAGTGCTGGGGGGGAGGGGGGTGAGACC. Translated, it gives CSAGGEGGET. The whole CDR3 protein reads CSAGGEGGETQYF.